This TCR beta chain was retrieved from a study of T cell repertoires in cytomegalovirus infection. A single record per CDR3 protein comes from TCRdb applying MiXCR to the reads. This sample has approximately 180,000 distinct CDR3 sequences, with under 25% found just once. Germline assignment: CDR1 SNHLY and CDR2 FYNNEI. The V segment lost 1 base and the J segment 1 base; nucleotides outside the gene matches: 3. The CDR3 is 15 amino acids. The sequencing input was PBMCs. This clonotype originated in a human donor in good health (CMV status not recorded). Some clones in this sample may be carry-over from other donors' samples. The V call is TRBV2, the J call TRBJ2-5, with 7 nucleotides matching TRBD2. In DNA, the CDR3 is TGTGCCAGCAGTGAAGGGGACTACCCCCAAGAGACCCAGTACTTC. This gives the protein CASSEGDYPQETQYF.